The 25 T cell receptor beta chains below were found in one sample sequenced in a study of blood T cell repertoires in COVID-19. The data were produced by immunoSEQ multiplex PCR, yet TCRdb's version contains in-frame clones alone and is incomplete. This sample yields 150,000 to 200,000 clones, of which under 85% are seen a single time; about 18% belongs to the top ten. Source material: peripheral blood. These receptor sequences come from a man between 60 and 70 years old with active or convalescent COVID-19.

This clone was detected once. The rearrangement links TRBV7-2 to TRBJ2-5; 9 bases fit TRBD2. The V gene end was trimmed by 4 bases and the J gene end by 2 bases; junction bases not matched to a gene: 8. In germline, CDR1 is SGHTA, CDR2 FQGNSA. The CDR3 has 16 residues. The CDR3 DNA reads TGTGCCAGCAGCTCGAATCTAGCGGGAACTCAAGAGACCCAGTACTTC. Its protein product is CASSSNLAGTQETQYF.

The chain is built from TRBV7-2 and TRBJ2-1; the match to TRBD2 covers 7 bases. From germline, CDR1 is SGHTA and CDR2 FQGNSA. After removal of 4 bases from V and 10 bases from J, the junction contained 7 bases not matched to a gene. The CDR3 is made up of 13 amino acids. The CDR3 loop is CASSSNLADEQFF. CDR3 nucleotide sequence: TGTGCCAGCAGCTCCAATCTAGCGGACGAGCAGTTCTTC.

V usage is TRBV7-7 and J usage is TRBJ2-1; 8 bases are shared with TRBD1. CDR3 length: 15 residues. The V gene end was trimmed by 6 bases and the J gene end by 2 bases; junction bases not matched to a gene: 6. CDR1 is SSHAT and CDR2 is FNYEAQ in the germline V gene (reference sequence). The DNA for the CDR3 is TGTGCCAGCAGTCGTACAGGGGGTACCTACAATGAGCAGTTCTTC. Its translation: CASSRTGGTYNEQFF.

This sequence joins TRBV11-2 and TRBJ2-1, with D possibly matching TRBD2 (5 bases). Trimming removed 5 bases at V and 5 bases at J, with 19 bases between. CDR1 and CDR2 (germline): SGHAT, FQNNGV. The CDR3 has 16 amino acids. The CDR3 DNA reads TGTGCCAGCAGCCCCAACGGGGTAGGTAGTAACAATGAGCAGTTCTTC. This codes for CASSPNGVGSNNEQFF.

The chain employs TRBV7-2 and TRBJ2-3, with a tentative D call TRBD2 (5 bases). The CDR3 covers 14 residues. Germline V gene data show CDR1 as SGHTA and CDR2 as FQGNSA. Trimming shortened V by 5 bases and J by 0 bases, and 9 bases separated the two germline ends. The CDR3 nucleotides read TGTGCCAGCAGCCAGACTACTAGCACAGATACGCAGTATTTT. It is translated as CASSQTTSTDTQYF.

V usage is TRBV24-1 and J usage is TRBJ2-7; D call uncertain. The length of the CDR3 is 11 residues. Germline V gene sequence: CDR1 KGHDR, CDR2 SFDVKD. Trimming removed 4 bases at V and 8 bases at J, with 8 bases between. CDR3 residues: CATSEHNQQYF. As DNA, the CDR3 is TGTGCCACCAGTGAACATAATCAGCAGTACTTC.

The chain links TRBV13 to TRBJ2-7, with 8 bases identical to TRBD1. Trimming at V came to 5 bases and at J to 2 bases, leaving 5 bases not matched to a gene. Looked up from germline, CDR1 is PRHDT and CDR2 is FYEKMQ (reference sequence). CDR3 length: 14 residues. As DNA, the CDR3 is TGTGCCAGCAGCCGCTGGGACAGGACCTACGAGCAGTACTTC. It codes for CASSRWDRTYEQYF.

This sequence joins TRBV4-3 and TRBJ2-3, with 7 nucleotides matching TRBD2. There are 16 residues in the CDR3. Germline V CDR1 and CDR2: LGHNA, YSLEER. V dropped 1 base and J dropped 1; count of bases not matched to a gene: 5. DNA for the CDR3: TGCGCCAGCAGCCAAGTCACTAGCGTAGGCACAGATACGCAGTATTTT. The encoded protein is CASSQVTSVGTDTQYF.

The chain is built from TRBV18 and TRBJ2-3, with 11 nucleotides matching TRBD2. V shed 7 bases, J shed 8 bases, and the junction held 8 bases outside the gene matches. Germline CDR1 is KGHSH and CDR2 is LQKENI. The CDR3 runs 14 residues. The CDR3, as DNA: TGTGCCAGCTTTGGAACTAGCGGGAGAGGTACGCAGTATTTT. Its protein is CASFGTSGRGTQYF.

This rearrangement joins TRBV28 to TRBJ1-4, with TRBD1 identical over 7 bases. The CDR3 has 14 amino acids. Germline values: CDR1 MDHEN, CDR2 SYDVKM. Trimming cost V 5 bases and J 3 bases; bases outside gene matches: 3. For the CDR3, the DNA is TGTGCCAGCAGTCAAGGGGGCCCTAATGAAAAACTGTTTTTT. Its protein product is CASSQGGPNEKLFF.

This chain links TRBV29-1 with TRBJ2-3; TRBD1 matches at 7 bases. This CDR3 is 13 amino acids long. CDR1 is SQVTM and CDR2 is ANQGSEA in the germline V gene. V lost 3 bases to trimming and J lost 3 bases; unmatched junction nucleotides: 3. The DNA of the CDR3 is TGCAGCGTTGAGCCGGACAGGACAGATACGCAGTATTTT. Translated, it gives CSVEPDRTDTQYF.

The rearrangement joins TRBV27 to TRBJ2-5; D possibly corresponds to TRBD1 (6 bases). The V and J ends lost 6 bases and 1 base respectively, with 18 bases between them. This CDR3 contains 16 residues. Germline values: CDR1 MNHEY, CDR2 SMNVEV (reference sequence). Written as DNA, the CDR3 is TGTGCCAGCAGGCCAAGATATATACAGGGCCAAGAGACCCAGTACTTC. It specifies CASRPRYIQGQETQYF.

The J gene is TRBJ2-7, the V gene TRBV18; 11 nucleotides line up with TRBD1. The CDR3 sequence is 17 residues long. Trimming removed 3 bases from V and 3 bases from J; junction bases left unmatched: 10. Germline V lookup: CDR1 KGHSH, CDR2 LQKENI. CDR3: CASSPMGGTGGLYEQYF. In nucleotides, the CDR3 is TGTGCCAGCTCACCTATGGGCGGGACAGGGGGTCTCTACGAGCAGTACTTC.

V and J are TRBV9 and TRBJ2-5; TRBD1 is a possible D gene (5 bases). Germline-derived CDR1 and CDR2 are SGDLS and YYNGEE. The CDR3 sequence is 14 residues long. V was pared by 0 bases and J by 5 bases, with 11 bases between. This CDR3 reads CASSVGQSGETQYF. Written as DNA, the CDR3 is TGTGCCAGCAGCGTAGGACAGTCAGGGGAGACCCAGTACTTC. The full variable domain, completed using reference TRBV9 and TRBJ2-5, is DSGVTQTPKHLITATGQRVTLRCSPRSGDLSVYWYQQSLDQGLQFLIQYYNGEERAKGNILERFSAQQFPDLHSELNLSSLELGDSALYFCASSVGQSGETQYFGPGTRLLVL.

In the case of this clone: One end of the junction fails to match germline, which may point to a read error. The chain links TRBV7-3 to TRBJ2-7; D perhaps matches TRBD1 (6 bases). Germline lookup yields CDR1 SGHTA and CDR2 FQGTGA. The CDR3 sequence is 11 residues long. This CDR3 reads CASSSGQIRFF. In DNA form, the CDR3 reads TGTGCCAGCAGCTCCGGACAGATCAGATTCTTC.

In DNA, the CDR3 is TGTGCCAGCAGTTCGAATAGCGGGAGCCTCTACGAGCAGTACTTC. Its translation: CASSSNSGSLYEQYF. V is TRBV27 and J is TRBJ2-7; 9 nucleotides align to TRBD2. Per germline, CDR1 MNHEY and CDR2 SMNVEV (reference sequence). The CDR3 covers 15 residues. V trimming: 4 bases; J trimming: 3 bases; junction bases outside the gene matches: 7.

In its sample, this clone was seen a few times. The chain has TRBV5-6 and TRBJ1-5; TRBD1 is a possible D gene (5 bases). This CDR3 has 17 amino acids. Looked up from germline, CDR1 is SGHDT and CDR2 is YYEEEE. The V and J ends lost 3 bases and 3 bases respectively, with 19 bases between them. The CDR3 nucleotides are TGTGCCAGCAGCTCCTATTGGGGGGAGGGGACCAATCAGCCCCAGCATTTT. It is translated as CASSSYWGEGTNQPQHF.

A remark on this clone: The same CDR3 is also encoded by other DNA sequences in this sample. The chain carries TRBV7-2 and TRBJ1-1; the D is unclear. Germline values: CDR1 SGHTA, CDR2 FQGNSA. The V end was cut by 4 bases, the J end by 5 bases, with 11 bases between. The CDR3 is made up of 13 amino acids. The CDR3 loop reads CASSSAGGTEAFF. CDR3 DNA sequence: TGTGCCAGCAGCTCGGCAGGTGGAACTGAAGCTTTCTTT.

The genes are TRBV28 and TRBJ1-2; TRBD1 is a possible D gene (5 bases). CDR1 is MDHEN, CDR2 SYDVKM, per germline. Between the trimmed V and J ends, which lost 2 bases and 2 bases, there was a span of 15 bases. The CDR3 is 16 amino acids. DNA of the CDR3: TGTGCCAGCAGTTTAGGCCTCTCAGGGTTGAACTATGGCTACACCTTC. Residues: CASSLGLSGLNYGYTF.

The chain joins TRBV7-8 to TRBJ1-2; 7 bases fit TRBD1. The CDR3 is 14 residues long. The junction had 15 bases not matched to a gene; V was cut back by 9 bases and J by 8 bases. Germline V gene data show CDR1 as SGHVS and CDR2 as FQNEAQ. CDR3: CARGDSNSFGGYTF. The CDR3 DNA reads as TGTGCCAGAGGGGACAGTAATAGTTTTGGGGGCTACACCTTC.

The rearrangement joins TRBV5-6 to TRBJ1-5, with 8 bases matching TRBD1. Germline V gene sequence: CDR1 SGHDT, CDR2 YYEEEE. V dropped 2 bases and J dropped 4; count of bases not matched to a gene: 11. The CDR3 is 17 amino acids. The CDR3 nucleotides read TGTGCCAGCAGCTTTAAGCCCGGACAGGGTACGAATCAGCCCCAGCATTTT. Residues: CASSFKPGQGTNQPQHF. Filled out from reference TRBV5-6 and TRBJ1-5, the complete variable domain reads DAGVTQSPTHLIKTRGQQVTLRCSPKSGHDTVSWYQQALGQGPQFIFQYYEEEERQRGNFPDRFSGHQFPNYSSELNVNALLLGDSALYLCASSFKPGQGTNQPQHFGDGTRLSIL.

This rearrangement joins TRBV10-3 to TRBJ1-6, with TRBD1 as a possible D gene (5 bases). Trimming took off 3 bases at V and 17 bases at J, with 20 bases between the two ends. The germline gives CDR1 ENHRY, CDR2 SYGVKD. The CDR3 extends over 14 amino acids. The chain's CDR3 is CAISDRSAGGSVHF. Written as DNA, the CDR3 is TGTGCCATCAGTGATCGGAGTGCCGGGGGGTCGGTCCACTTT.

The CDR3 loop reads CATSHTTSGRADTQYF. CDR3 coding DNA: TGTGCCACCAGTCATACGACTAGCGGGAGGGCAGATACGCAGTATTTT. The V gene is TRBV24-1, the J gene TRBJ2-3, with TRBD2 identical over 14 bases. CDR3 length equals 16 residues. The germline V gene has CDR1 KGHDR and CDR2 SFDVKD. Losses at the gene ends were 6 bases for V and 4 bases for J; bases not matched to a gene: 5.

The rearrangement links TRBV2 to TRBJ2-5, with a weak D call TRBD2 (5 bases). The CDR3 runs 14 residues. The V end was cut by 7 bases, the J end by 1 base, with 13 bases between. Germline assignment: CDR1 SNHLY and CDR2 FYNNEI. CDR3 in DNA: TGTGCCAGCAAAGCCGGGGTAACCCAAGAGACCCAGTACTTC. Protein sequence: CASKAGVTQETQYF.

The CDR3 sequence: CASSLVGGSAGELFF. The CDR3 DNA reads as TGCGCCAGCAGCTTGGTTGGGGGGAGCGCCGGGGAGCTGTTTTTT. V usage is TRBV5-1 and J usage is TRBJ2-2, with a weak D call TRBD2 (6 bases). The CDR3 length is 15 residues. Germline-derived CDR1 and CDR2 are SGHRS and YFSETQ. Deletions cut 0 bases from V and 6 bases from J, with 12 bases between.